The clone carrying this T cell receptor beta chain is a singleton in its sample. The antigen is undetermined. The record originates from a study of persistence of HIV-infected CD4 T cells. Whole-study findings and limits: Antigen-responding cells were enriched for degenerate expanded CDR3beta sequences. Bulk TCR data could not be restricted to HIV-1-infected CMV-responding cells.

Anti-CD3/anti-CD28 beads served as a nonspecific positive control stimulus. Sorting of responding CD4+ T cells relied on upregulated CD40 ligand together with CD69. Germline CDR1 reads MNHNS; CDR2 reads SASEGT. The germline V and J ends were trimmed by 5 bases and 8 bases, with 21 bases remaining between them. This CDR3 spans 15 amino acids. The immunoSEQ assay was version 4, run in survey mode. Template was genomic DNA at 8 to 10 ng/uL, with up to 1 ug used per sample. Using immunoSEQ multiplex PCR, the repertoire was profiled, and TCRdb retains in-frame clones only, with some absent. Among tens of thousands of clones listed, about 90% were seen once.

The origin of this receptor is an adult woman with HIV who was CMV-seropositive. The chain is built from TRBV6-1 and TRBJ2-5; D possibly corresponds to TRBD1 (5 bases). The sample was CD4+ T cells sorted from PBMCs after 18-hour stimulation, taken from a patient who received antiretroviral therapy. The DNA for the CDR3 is TGTGCCAGCAGTCCCCCCTCAGACAGAAGAGATACCCAGTACTTC. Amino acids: CASSPPSDRRDTQYF.